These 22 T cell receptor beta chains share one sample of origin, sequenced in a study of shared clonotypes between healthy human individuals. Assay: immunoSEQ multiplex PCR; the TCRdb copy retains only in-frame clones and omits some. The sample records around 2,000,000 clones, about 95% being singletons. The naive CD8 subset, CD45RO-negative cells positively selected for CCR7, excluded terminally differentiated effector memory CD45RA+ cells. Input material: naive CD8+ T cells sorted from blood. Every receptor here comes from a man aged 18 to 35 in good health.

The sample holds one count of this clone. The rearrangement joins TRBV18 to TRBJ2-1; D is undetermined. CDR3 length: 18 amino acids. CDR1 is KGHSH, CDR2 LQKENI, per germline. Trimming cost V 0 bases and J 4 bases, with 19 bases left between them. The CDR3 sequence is CASSPPTVADGLYNEQFF. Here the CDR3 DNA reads TGTGCCAGCTCACCACCGACCGTCGCTGATGGGCTTTACAATGAGCAGTTCTTC.

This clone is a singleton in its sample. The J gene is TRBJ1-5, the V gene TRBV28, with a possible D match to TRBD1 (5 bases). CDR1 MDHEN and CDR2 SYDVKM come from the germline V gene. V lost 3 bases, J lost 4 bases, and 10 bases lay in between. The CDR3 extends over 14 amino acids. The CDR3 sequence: CASSFNWGNQPQHF. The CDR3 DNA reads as TGTGCCAGCAGTTTTAACTGGGGGAATCAGCCCCAGCATTTT.

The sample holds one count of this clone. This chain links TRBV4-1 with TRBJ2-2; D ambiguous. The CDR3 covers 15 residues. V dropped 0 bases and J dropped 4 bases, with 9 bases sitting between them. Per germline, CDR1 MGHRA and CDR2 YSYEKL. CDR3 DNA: TGCGCCAGCAGCCAAGATTCGAGTCCCACCGGGGAGCTGTTTTTT. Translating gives CASSQDSSPTGELFF.

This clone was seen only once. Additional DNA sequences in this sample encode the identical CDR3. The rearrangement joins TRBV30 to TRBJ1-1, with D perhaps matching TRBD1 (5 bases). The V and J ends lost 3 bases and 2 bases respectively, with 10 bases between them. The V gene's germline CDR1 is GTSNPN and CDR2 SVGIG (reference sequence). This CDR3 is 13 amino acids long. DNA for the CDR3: TGTGCCTGGAGCGGGACGGCTAACACTGAAGCTTTCTTT. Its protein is CAWSGTANTEAFF.

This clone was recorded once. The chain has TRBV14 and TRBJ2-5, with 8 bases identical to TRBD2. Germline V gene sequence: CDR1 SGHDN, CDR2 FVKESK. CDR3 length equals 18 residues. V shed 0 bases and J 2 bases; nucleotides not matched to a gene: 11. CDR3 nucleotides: TGTGCCAGCAGCCAAGATATCCTTGGCGGGGGGATACAAGAGACCCAGTACTTC. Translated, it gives CASSQDILGGGIQETQYF.

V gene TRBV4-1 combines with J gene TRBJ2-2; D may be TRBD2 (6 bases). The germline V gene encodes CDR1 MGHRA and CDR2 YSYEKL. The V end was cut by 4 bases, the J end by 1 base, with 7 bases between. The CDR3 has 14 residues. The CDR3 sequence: CASSLGGNTGELFF. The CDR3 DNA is TGCGCCAGCAGCCTCGGGGGGAACACCGGGGAGCTGTTTTTT.

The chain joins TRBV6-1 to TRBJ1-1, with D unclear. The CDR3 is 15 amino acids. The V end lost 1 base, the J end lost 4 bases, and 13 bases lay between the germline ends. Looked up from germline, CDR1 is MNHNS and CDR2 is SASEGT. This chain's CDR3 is CASSEVEGIATEAFF. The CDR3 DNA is TGTGCCAGCAGTGAAGTTGAGGGAATAGCCACTGAAGCTTTCTTT.

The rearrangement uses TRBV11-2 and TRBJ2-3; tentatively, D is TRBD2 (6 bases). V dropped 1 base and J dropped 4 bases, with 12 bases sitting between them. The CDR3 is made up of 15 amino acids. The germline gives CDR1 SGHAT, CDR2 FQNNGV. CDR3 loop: CASSLVMTRADTQYF. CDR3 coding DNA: TGTGCCAGCAGCTTAGTTATGACTAGGGCAGATACGCAGTATTTT.

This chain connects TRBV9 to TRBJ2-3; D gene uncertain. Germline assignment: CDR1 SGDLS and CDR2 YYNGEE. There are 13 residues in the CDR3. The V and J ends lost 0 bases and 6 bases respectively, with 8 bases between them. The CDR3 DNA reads TGTGCCAGCAGCGTAGTACAAGCGGATACGCAGTATTTT. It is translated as CASSVVQADTQYF.

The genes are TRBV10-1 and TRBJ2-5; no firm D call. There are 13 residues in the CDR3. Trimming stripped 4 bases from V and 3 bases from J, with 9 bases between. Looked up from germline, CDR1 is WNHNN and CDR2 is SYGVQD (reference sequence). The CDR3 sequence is CASSVRLEETQYF. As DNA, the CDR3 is TGCGCCAGCAGTGTACGGTTGGAAGAGACCCAGTACTTC.

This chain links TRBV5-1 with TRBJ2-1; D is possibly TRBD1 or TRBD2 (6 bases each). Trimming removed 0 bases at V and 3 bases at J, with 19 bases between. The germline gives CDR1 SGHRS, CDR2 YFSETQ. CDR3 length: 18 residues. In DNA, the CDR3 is TGCGCCAGCAGCTTGGCCGTGCAGGGGACTCCAAGCTACAATGAGCAGTTCTTC. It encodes CASSLAVQGTPSYNEQFF.

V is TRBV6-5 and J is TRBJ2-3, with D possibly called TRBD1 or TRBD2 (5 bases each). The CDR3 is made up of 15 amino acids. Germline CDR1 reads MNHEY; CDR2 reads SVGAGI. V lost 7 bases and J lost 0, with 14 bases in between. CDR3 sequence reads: CASTLGAFSTDTQYF. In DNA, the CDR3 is TGTGCCAGCACCCTCGGGGCGTTTAGCACAGATACGCAGTATTTT.

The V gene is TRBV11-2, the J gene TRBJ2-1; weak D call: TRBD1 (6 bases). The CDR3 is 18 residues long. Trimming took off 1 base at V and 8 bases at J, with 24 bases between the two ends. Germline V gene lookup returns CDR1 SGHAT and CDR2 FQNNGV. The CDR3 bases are TGTGCCAGCAGCTTAGGGGGGACAATACGAAGCGTATTGGATGAGCAGTTCTTC. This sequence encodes CASSLGGTIRSVLDEQFF.

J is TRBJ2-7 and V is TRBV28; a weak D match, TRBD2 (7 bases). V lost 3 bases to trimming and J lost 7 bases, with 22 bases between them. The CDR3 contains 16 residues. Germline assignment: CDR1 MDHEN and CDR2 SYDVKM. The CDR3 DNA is TGTGCCAGCAGTTTCCCGGGACATCCCTCGGGGGGTGAGCAGTACTTC. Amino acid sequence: CASSFPGHPSGGEQYF.

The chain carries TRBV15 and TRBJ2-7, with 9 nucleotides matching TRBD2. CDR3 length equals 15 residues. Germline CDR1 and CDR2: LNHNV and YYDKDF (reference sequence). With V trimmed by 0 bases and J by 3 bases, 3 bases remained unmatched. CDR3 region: CATSREASGIYEQYF. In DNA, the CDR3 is TGTGCCACCAGCAGAGAGGCTAGCGGGATCTACGAGCAGTACTTC.

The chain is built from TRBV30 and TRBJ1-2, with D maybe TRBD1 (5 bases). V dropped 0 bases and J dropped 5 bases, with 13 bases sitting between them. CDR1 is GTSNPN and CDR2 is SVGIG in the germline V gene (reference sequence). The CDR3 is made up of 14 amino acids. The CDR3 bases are TGTGCCTGGAGTGTACTCGGGGGGGATTATGGCTACACCTTC. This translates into CAWSVLGGDYGYTF.

In nucleotides, the CDR3 is TGTGCCAGCAGCATTGGACTAGCGGGGACAGATACGCAGTATTTT. Protein: CASSIGLAGTDTQYF. The chain has TRBV28 and TRBJ2-3; 12 bases fit TRBD2. Trimming removed 6 bases from V and 3 bases from J; junction bases left unmatched: 4. Germline assignment: CDR1 MDHEN and CDR2 SYDVKM. This CDR3 is 15 amino acids long.

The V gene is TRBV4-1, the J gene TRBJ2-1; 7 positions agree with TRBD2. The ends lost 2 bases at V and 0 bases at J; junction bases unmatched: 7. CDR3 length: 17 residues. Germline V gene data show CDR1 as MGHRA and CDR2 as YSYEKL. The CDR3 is CASSQKSSGSSYNEQFF. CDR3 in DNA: TGCGCCAGCAGCCAAAAATCTAGCGGAAGCTCCTACAATGAGCAGTTCTTC.

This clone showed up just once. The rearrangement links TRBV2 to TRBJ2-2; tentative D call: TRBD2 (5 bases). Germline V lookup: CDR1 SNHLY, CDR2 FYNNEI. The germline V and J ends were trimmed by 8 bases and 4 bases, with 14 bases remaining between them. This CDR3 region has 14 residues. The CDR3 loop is CASEGTWGTGELFF. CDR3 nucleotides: TGTGCCAGCGAGGGAACGTGGGGCACCGGGGAGCTGTTTTTT.

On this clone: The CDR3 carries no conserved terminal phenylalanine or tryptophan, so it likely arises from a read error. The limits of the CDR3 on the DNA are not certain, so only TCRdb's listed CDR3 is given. The CDR3 loop is CASSIVRPGYKV. The chain has TRBV27 and TRBJ2-6. The germline CDR1 and CDR2 sequences are MNHEY and SMNVEV (reference sequence). Counting both end residues, the CDR3 totals 12 amino acids.

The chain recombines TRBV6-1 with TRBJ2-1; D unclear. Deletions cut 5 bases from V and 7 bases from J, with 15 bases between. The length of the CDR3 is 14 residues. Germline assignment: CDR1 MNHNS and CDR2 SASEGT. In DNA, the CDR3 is TGTGCCAGCAGTCCCCGGATAGGGCGGAATGAGCAGTTCTTC. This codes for CASSPRIGRNEQFF.

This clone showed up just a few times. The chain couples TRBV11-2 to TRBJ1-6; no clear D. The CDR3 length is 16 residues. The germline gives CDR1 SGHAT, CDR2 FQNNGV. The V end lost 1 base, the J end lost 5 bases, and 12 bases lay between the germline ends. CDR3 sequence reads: CASSLGLADHNSPLHF. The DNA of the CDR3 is TGTGCCAGCAGCTTAGGTCTGGCAGATCATAATTCACCCCTCCACTTT.